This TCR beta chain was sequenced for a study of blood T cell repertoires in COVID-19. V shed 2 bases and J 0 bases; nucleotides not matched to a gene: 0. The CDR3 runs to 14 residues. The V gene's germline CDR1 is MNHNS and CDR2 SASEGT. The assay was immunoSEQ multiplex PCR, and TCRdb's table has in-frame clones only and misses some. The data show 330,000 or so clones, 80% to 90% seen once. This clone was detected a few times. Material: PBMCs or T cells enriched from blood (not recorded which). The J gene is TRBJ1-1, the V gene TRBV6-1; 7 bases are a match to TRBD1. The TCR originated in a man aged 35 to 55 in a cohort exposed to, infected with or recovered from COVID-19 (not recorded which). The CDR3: CASSETGVNTEAFF. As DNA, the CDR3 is TGTGCCAGCAGTGAAACAGGGGTGAACACTGAAGCTTTCTTT.